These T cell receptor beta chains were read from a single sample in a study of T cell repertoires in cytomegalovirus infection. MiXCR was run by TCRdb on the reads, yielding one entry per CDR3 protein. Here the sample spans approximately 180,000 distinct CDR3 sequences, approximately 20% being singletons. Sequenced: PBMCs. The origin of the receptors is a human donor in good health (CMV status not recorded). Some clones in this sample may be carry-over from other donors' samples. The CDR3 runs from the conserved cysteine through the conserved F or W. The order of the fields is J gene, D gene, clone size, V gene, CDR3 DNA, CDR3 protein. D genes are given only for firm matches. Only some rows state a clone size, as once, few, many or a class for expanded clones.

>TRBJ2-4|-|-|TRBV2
TGTGCCAGCCGGACCGACTTAGACATTCAGTACTTC
CASRTDLDIQYF
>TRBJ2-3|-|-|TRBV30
TGTGCCTCGCTAGCGAAAGGGGCAGATACGCAGTATTTT
CASLAKGADTQYF
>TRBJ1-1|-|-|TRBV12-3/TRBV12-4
TGTGCCAGCAGTTCCAACGGACGGAACACTGAAGCTTTCTTT
CASSSNGRNTEAFF
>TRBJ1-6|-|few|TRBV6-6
TGTGCCAGCAGTTACGATTCACCCCTCCACTTT
CASSYDSPLHF
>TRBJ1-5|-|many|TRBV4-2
TGTGCCAGCAGCCAAGATGAGGGGATCTCAGGCAATCAGCCCCAGCATTTT
CASSQDEGISGNQPQHF
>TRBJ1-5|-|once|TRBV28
TGTGCCAGCAGTAGTGGGGGGTTGGCATATCAGCCCCAGCATTTT
CASSSGGLAYQPQHF
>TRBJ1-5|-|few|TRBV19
TGTGCCAGTAGTGGATACAGGGTTGGCAGCAATCAGCCCCAGCATTTT
CASSGYRVGSNQPQHF
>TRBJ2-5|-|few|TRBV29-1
TGCAGCGTTCAGGGTCGCCTGTGGGAGGAGACCCAGTACTTC
CSVQGRLWEETQYF
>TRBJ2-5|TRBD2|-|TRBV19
TGTGCCAGTAGTTCAGGACTAGCCTGGGCCACACAAGAGACCCAGTACTTC
CASSSGLAWATQETQYF
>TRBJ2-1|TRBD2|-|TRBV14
TGTGCCAGCAGCTCCCTAGCGGGAGGGCAAAATGAGCAGTTCTTC
CASSSLAGGQNEQFF
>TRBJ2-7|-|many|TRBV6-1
TGTGCCAGCAACAATAAGGGGATCACCTACGAGCAGTACTTC
CASNNKGITYEQYF
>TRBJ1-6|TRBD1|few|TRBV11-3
TGTGCCAGCAGCTCCTCCGGGACAGGGGGGAATAATTCACCCCTCCACTTT
CASSSSGTGGNNSPLHF
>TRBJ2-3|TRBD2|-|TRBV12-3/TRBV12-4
TGTGCCAGCAGGGGGACTAGCGCGACAGATACGCAGTATTTT
CASRGTSATDTQYF
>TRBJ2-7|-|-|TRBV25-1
TGTGCCAGCACTCGGGGGTTTGTGGGAGTAAGCCTTAACTACGAGCAGTACTTC
CASTRGFVGVSLNYEQYF
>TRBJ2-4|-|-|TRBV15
TGTGCCACCAGCAGAGAGGAGGGACTGGGAGGCATTCAGTACTTC
CATSREEGLGGIQYF
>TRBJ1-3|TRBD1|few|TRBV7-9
TGTGCCAGCAGCGTATCGGACAGGGGGGGAGGAAACACCATATATTTT
CASSVSDRGGGNTIYF
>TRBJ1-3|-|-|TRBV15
TGTGCCACCAGCCCGGGCCCGACCTCTGGAAACACCATATATTTT
CATSPGPTSGNTIYF
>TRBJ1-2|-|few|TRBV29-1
TGCAGCGTTGCCCTACGGGATGGCTACACCTTC
CSVALRDGYTF
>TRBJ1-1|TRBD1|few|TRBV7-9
TGTGCCAGCAGCTCAAGGACAGGGGGGCAGATCACTGAAGCTTTCTTT
CASSSRTGGQITEAFF
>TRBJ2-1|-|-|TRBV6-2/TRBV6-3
TGTGCCAGCAGTTACGGGTGGGCGGGAGAGGGGGGCCAGCAGTTCTTC
CASSYGWAGEGGQQFF
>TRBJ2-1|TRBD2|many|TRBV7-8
TGTGCCAGCAGCTTAGAGGCACTAGCGGGAGGTAGGGATGAGCAGTTCTTC
CASSLEALAGGRDEQFF
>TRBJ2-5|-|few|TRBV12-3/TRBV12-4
TGTGCCAGCACCTCAAGTGGGGGTCACGAGACCCAGTACTTC
CASTSSGGHETQYF
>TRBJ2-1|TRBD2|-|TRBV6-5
TGTGCCAGCAGTTACTCTGGGACTAGCGGGAGAAGGGCCTACAATGAGCAGTTCTTC
CASSYSGTSGRRAYNEQFF
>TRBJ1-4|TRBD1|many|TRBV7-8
TGTGCCAGCAGCTTAAGGAGACAGGGCGGAGAAAAACTGTTTTTT
CASSLRRQGGEKLFF
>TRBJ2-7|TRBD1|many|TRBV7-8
TGTGCCAGCAGCGGAGGGCAGGGGGCTTACGAGCAGTACTTC
CASSGGQGAYEQYF
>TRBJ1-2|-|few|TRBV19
TGTGCCAGTAGTGCCGGAACCGGGTTAAAGAACGGCTACACCTTC
CASSAGTGLKNGYTF
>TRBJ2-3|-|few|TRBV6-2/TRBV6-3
TGTGCCAGCAGTTATAGTGGCCGGGGTAGCACAGATACGCAGTATTTT
CASSYSGRGSTDTQYF
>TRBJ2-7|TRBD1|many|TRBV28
TGTGCCAGCAGTTTTCTGGACAGGGGAAGCTACGAGCAGTACTTC
CASSFLDRGSYEQYF
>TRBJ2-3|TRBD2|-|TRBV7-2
TGTGCCAGTCAGCGGGGCACAGATACGCAGTGTTTT
CASQRGTDTQCF
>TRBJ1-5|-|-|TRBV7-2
TGTGCCAGCAGCCCTCAGGGGACGAGCAATCAGCCCCAGCATTTT
CASSPQGTSNQPQHF
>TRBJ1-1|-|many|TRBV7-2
TGTGCCAGCAGCCTATTACAGGTCGCCACTGAAGCTTTCTTT
CASSLLQVATEAFF
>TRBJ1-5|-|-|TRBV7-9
TGTGACAGCAGCTTAGCGGCGGACAATCAGCCCCAGCATTTT
CDSSLAADNQPQHF
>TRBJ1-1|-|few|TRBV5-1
TGCGCCAGCAGCAGAGGAGACGTGAACACTGAAGCTTTCTTT
CASSRGDVNTEAFF
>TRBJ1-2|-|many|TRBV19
TGTGCCAGTAAAACGGCAGGTCGCGACTATGGCTACACCTTC
CASKTAGRDYGYTF
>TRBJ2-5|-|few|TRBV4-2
TGTGCCAGCAGCCAAGAAAAAAAAGGGACCCAGTACTTC
CASSQEKKGTQYF
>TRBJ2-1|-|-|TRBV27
TGTGCCAGCAGTTTAGTACCTGGGGTGGAGTTCTTC
CASSLVPGVEFF
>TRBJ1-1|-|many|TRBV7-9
TGTGCCAGCAGCAGCAGGGGAACGTCCGAAGCTTTCTTT
CASSSRGTSEAFF
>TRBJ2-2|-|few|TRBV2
TGTGCCACTCGGCCTCCCCAGGTCGGGGAGCTGTTTTTT
CATRPPQVGELFF
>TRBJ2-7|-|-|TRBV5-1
TGCGCCAGCAGCTTGGTTAGCAGGGATATCCACGAGCAGTACTTC
CASSLVSRDIHEQYF
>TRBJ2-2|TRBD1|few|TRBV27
TGTGCCAGTCAGACAGGGGAGGCCGGGGAGCTGTTTTTT
CASQTGEAGELFF
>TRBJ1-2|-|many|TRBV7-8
TGTGCCAGCAGCTTAGCACCGGAGAACTATGGCTACACCTTC
CASSLAPENYGYTF
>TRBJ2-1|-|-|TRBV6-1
TGTGCCAGCAGTGAAAGGTCTCGGGACGTAACCCCCAATGAGCAGTTCTTC
CASSERSRDVTPNEQFF
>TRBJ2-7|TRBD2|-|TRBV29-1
TGCAGCGTTGGGGGGGGAAAACTCTACGAGCAGTACTTC
CSVGGGKLYEQYF
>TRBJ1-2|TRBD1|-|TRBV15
TGTGCCACCGCCGGGACAGGGGGTCACTATGGCTACACCTTC
CATAGTGGHYGYTF
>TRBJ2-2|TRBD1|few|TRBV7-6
TGTGCTAGCAGCTCCCGGACAGGGGGCACCGGGGAGCTGTTTTTT
CASSSRTGGTGELFF
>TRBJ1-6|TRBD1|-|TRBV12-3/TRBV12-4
TGTGCCAGCAGTTTGGGTCGGGCGAGACAGGGTTATAATTCACCCCTCCACTTT
CASSLGRARQGYNSPLHF
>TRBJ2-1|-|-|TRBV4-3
TGCGCCAGCAGCCCGGGACGGCCGGTAGATGAGCAGTTCTTC
CASSPGRPVDEQFF
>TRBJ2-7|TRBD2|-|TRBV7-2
TGTGCCAGCAGCTTGACGACTAGCGGAACCGTTTCCTACGAGCAGTACTTC
CASSLTTSGTVSYEQYF